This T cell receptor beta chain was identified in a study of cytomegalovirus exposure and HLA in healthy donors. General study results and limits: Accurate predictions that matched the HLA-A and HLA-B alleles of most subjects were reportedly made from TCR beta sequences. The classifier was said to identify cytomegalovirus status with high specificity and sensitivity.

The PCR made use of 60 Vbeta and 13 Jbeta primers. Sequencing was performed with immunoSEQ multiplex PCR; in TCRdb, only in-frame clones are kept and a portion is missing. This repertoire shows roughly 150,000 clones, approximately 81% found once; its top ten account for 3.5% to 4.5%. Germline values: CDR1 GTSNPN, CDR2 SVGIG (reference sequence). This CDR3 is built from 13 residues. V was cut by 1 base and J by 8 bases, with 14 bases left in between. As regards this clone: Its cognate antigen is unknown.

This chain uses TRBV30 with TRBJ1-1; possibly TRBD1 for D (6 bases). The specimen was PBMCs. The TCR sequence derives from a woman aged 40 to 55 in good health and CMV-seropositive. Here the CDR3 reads CAWSGRTVREAFF. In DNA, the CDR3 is TGTGCCTGGAGTGGCAGGACAGTCCGAGAAGCTTTCTTT.